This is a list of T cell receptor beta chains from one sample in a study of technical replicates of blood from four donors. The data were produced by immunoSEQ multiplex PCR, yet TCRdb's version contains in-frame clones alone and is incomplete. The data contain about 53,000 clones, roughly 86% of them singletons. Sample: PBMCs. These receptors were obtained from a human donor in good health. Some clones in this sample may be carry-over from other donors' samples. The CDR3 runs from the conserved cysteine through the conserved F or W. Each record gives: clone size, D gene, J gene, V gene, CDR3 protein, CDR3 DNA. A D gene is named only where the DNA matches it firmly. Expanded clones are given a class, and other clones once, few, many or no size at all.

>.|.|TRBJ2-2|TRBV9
CASSVVPGSDGELFF
TGTGCCAGCAGCGTAGTTCCAGGGTCGGACGGGGAGCTGTTTTTT
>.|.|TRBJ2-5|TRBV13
CASSFRGETQYF
TGTGCCAGCAGTTTTAGGGGCGAGACCCAGTACTTC
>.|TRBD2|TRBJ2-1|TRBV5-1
CASSPRGGQNNEQFF
TGCGCCAGCAGCCCGCGGGGGGGCCAGAACAATGAGCAGTTCTTC
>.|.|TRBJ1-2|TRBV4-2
CASSQSQEDGYTF
TGTGCCAGCAGCCAGAGCCAGGAGGATGGCTACACCTTC
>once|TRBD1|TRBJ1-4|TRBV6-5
CASSPGTGNFEKLFF
TGTGCCAGCAGCCCCGGGACAGGGAATTTTGAAAAACTGTTTTTT
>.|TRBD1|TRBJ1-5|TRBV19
CASRDRENQPQHF
TGTGCCAGTAGGGACAGGGAAAACCAGCCCCAGCATTTT
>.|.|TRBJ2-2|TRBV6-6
CASTRHGELFF
TGTGCCAGCACGCGGCACGGGGAGCTGTTTTTT
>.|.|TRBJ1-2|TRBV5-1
CASSLVVSPTDGYTF
TGCGCCAGCAGCTTGGTAGTAAGTCCCACGGATGGCTACACCTTC
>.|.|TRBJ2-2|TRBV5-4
CASSSLKTGELFF
TGTGCCAGCAGCTCCCTAAAAACCGGGGAGCTGTTTTTT
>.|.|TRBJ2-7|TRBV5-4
CASSSSYEQYF
TGTGCCAGCAGCTCCTCTTACGAGCAGTACTTC
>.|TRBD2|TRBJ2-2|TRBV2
CASSISGRAGELFF
TGTGCCAGCAGCATTAGCGGGAGAGCCGGGGAGCTGTTTTTT
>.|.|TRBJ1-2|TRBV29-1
CSVETGPNYGYTF
TGCAGCGTTGAAACAGGTCCTAACTATGGCTACACCTTC
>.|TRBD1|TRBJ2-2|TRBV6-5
CASKRTGGFAGELFF
TGTGCCAGCAAACGGACAGGAGGCTTCGCCGGGGAGCTGTTTTTT
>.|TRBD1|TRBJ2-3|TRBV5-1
CASNGQGSTDTQYF
TGCGCCAGCAACGGACAGGGGAGCACAGATACGCAGTATTTT
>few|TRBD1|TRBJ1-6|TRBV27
CASSLAPTGQNSPLHF
TGTGCCAGCAGTTTGGCCCCGACAGGGCAGAATTCACCCCTCCACTTT
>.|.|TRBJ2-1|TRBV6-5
CASSYGGSLNEQFF
TGTGCCAGCAGTTACGGCGGGTCCCTCAATGAGCAGTTCTTC
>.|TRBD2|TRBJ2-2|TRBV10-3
CAISETSGGAANTGELFF
TGTGCCATCAGTGAAACTAGCGGGGGGGCCGCGAACACCGGGGAGCTGTTTTTT
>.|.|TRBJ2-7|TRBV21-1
CASQQPGTGTLNDYEQYF
TGTGCCAGCCAGCAGCCGGGGACAGGGACACTAAACGACTACGAGCAGTACTTC
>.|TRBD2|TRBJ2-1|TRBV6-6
CASRPGLAGSSEQFF
TGTGCCAGCAGACCGGGACTAGCGGGGAGTAGTGAGCAGTTCTTC
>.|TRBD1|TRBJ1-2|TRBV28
CASSSTGAYGYTF
TGTGCCAGCAGCTCAACAGGGGCCTATGGCTACACCTTC
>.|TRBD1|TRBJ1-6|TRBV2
CASSTDRNSPLHF
TGTGCCAGCAGTACGGACAGGAATTCACCCCTCCACTTT
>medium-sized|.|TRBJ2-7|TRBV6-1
CATLMGPFDYEQYF
TGTGCCACACTTATGGGGCCGTTTGACTACGAGCAGTACTTC
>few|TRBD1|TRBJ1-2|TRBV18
CASSPPYRGQGYTF
TGTGCCAGCTCACCACCTTACAGGGGGCAGGGCTACACCTTC
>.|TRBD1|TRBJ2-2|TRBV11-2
CASRRQGANGELFF
TGTGCCAGCAGGAGACAGGGGGCGAACGGGGAGCTGTTTTTT
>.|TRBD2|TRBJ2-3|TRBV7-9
CASSKLAGETDTQYF
TGTGCCAGCAGCAAATTAGCGGGAGAAACAGATACGCAGTATTTT
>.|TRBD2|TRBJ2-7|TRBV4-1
CASSQEGGGATVYEQYF
TGCGCCAGCAGCCAAGAAGGCGGGGGGGCGACCGTCTACGAGCAGTACTTC
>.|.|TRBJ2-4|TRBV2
CASTLGPGNIQYF
TGTGCCAGCACCCTGGGGCCCGGGAACATTCAGTACTTC
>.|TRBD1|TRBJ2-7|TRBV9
CASSVSGQLSYEQYF
TGTGCCAGCAGCGTGTCGGGACAGTTATCCTACGAGCAGTACTTC
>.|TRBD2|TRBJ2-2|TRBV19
CASSPGTSITGELFF
TGTGCCAGTAGTCCCGGGACTAGCATCACCGGGGAGCTGTTTTTT
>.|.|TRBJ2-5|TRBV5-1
CASSSATGTETQYF
TGCGCCAGCAGCTCGGCGACAGGTACGGAGACCCAGTACTTC
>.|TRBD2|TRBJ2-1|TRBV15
CATSPEPGLAANEQFF
TGTGCCACCAGCCCCGAACCGGGACTAGCGGCTAATGAGCAGTTCTTC
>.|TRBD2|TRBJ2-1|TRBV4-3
CASSQGTSGANNEQFF
TGCGCCAGCAGCCAAGGAACTAGCGGGGCCAACAATGAGCAGTTCTTC
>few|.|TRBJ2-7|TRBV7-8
CASSLVRELAYEQYF
TGTGCCAGCAGCTTAGTTCGGGAGTTAGCCTACGAGCAGTACTTC
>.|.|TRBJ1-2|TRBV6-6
CASLLDSLTHGYTF
TGTGCCAGCCTTTTGGACAGCTTAACGCATGGCTACACCTTC
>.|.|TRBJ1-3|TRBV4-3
CASSQGPGSGNTIYF
TGCGCCAGCAGCCAAGGCCCCGGCTCTGGAAACACCATATATTTT
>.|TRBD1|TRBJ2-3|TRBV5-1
CASSLGQGAGTDTQYF
TGCGCCAGCAGCTTGGGACAGGGAGCGGGCACAGATACGCAGTATTTT
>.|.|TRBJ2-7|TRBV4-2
CASSQRAGMEYEQYF
TGTGCCAGCAGCCAAAGGGCAGGGATGGAGTACGAGCAGTACTTC
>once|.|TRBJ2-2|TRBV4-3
CASSQVSTGELFF
TGCGCCAGCAGCCAAGTATCCACCGGGGAGCTGTTTTTT
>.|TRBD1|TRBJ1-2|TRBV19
CASSTGGQGAHYGYTF
TGTGCCAGTAGTACGGGCGGACAGGGGGCGCACTATGGCTACACCTTC
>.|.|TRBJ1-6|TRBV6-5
CASSSSAGWNSPLHF
TGTGCCAGCAGTTCCTCGGCAGGGTGGAATTCACCCCTCCACTTT
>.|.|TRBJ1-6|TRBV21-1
CASSKNCQTSYNSPLHF
TGTGCCAGCAGCAAAAATTGCCAGACTTCCTATAATTCACCCCTCCACTTT